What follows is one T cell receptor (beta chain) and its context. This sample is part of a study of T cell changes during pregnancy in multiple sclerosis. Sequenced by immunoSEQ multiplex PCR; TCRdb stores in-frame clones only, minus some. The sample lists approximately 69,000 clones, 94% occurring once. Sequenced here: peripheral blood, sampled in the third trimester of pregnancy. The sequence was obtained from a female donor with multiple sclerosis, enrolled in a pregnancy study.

The CDR3 here is CASSPQGFGYTF. The CDR3 DNA reads as TGTGCCAGCAGCCCTCAGGGATTCGGCTACACCTTC. V is TRBV5-6 and J is TRBJ1-2; D possibly corresponds to TRBD1 (5 bases). Looked up from germline, CDR1 is SGHDT and CDR2 is YYEEEE. Trimming took 4 bases from V and 8 from J, leaving 12 bases between them. The CDR3 sequence is 12 residues long.